Below are 22 T cell receptor beta chains sequenced from a single sample in a study of neurological immune-mediated disorders. TCRdb reprocessed the 5' RACE reads with MiXCR, giving one entry per CDR3 protein. The profile covers 50,000 to 75,000 distinct CDR3 sequences, with roughly 13% appearing a single time and 9.5% to 12% taken by the ten largest. Source material: PBMCs. Receptors originate from a woman in her sixties or seventies with HTLV-1-associated myelopathy (HAM/TSP).

At least ten counts were recorded for this clonotype. The V call is TRBV20-1, the J call TRBJ2-1; D uncertain. Germline V gene lookup returns CDR1 DFQATT and CDR2 SNEGSKA (reference sequence). The germline V and J ends were trimmed by 0 bases and 8 bases, with 14 bases remaining between them. The CDR3 spans 14 residues. The CDR3 spells CSARDLAFVDEQFF. In DNA form, the CDR3 reads TGCAGTGCTAGAGATCTCGCTTTCGTGGATGAGCAGTTCTTC.

This clonotype was observed many times. V is TRBV29-1 and J is TRBJ2-7; D might be TRBD1 (7 bases). CDR1 is SQVTM, CDR2 ANQGSEA, per germline. This CDR3 spans 14 amino acids. Trimming left V 3 bases short and J 5 bases short, with 17 bases between. The CDR3 DNA reads TGCAGCGTTGATTTGGAGGGGGCATTGAACGAGCAGTACTTC. As protein: CSVDLEGALNEQYF.

In its sample, this clonotype was seen many times. The V and J genes are TRBV27 and TRBJ2-7, with 8 bases matching TRBD1. The CDR3 spans 13 residues. J was trimmed by 0 bases and V by 6 bases; bases with no gene match: 1. Germline CDR1 and CDR2: MNHEY and SMNVEV (reference sequence). The CDR3 region is CASRGTGSYEQYF. For the CDR3, the DNA is TGTGCCAGCAGGGGGACAGGCTCCTACGAGCAGTACTTC.

Ten or more counts support this clonotype. The chain uses TRBV20-1 and TRBJ2-1; 11 positions match TRBD2. V shed 0 bases and J 2 bases; nucleotides not matched to a gene: 12. Germline loops: CDR1 DFQATT, CDR2 SNEGSKA (reference sequence). This CDR3 is built from 19 residues. The CDR3 region is CSARDLKLAGGPTYNEQFF. The CDR3 coding sequence is TGCAGTGCTAGAGATCTTAAGCTAGCGGGAGGACCAACCTACAATGAGCAGTTCTTC.

This rearrangement joins TRBV5-1 to TRBJ2-2; D gene ambiguous. Germline V gene lookup returns CDR1 SGHRS and CDR2 YFSETQ. This CDR3 contains 14 residues. The CDR3 coding sequence is TGCTCCACTTCGACACCCGCGAACACCGGGGAGCTGTTTTTT. Amino acid sequence: CSTSTPANTGELFF.

In its sample, this clonotype was seen many times. The chain carries TRBV5-1 and TRBJ1-1, with TRBD1 matching 8 bases. This CDR3 comprises 15 residues. In germline, CDR1 is SGHRS, CDR2 YFSETQ. V trimming: 4 bases; J trimming: 1 base; junction bases outside the gene matches: 6. The chain's CDR3 is CASSDGQGGNTEAFF. In DNA form, the CDR3 reads TGCGCCAGCAGCGACGGACAGGGAGGGAACACTGAAGCTTTCTTT.

In this sample, this clonotype turned up many times. This chain uses TRBV20-1 with TRBJ2-5, with D possibly being TRBD1 or TRBD2 (7 bases each). Looked up from germline, CDR1 is DFQATT and CDR2 is SNEGSKA (reference sequence). V was cut by 6 bases and J by 3 bases, with 17 bases left in between. The CDR3 is 14 amino acids. This CDR3 reads CSAREGASKETQYF. Written as DNA, the CDR3 is TGCAGTGCGAGGGAGGGGGCATCGAAAGAGACCCAGTACTTC.

This clonotype was seen ten or more times. The chain employs TRBV14 and TRBJ1-5; D is undetermined. The CDR3 extends over 13 amino acids. Between the trimmed V and J ends, which lost 2 bases and 7 bases, there was a span of 9 bases. The V gene's germline CDR1 is SGHDN and CDR2 FVKESK. The chain's CDR3 is CASSQNRGQPQHF. As DNA, the CDR3 is TGTGCCAGCAGCCAAAACCGAGGGCAGCCCCAGCATTTT.

The chain combines TRBV20-1 with TRBJ2-3; possible D gene TRBD2, 7 bases. The CDR3 sequence is 15 residues long. Germline CDR1 is DFQATT and CDR2 is SNEGSKA (reference sequence). Trimming removed 5 bases at V and 0 bases at J, with 15 bases between. CDR3 amino acids: CSASPAGASTDTQYF. In DNA, the CDR3 is TGCAGTGCTTCCCCGGCGGGGGCTAGCACAGATACGCAGTATTTT.

This clonotype has at least ten counts. The V gene is TRBV7-8, the J gene TRBJ2-3; 10 bases fit TRBD2. This CDR3 has 15 residues. Germline values: CDR1 SGHVS, CDR2 FQNEAQ. V shed 5 bases and J 3 bases; nucleotides not matched to a gene: 5. The CDR3 region is CASSKLAGRTDTQYF. Here the CDR3 DNA reads TGTGCCAGCAGCAAACTAGCGGGAAGGACAGATACGCAGTATTTT.

This clonotype was counted between two and nine times. This chain uses TRBV10-3 with TRBJ1-5; weak D call: TRBD1 (5 bases). Trimming shortened V by 4 bases and J by 3 bases, and 10 bases separated the two germline ends. CDR3 size: 14 residues. Germline lookup yields CDR1 ENHRY and CDR2 SYGVKD. CDR3 residues: CAISGDRYNQPQHF. The CDR3 DNA reads as TGTGCCATCAGTGGGGACCGTTACAATCAGCCCCAGCATTTT.

In this sample, this clonotype turned up many times. The genes are TRBV12-3 or TRBV12-4 and TRBJ1-2; D is undetermined. The CDR3 runs 14 residues. Trimming cost V 7 bases and J 2 bases, with 14 bases left between them. The CDR3 nucleotides read TGTGCCAGCACCTCACTGAAAACCAACTATGGCTACACCTTC. It encodes CASTSLKTNYGYTF.

This clonotype was recorded many times. The J gene is TRBJ2-2, the V gene TRBV28; possible D gene TRBD1, 6 bases. Germline CDR1 MDHEN, CDR2 SYDVKM. Trimming left V 7 bases short and J 1 base short, with 13 bases between. The CDR3 spans 15 residues. The chain's CDR3 is CASKRTDMNTGELFF. The CDR3 DNA follows: TGTGCCAGCAAGAGGACAGACATGAACACCGGGGAGCTGTTTTTT.

This clonotype came up many times. V usage is TRBV12-3 or TRBV12-4 and J usage is TRBJ2-5, with D uncertain. The CDR3 is made up of 15 amino acids. The V and J ends lost 6 bases and 4 bases respectively, with 18 bases between them. CDR3 nucleotides: TGTGCCAGCAGCCCCCGGCTGGGTTCAGGAGAGACCCAGTACTTC. It yields the protein CASSPRLGSGETQYF.

This clonotype was detected ten times or more. The V and J genes are TRBV10-3 and TRBJ1-2; D gene ambiguous. CDR1 and CDR2 (germline): ENHRY, SYGVKD. V was clipped by 2 bases and J by 7 bases, with 11 bases between them. The CDR3 totals 13 residues. The CDR3 nucleotides read TGTGCCATCAGTGAGGTTCCTGAAACTGGCTACACCTTC. Protein product: CAISEVPETGYTF.

This clonotype was seen repeatedly, ten times or more. V gene TRBV10-3 combines with J gene TRBJ2-7, with TRBD1 matching 10 bases. The CDR3 length is 14 residues. CDR1 is ENHRY, CDR2 SYGVKD, per germline. The V and J ends lost 10 bases and 3 bases, in that order; junction bases with no gene match: 9. The CDR3 spells CATTGGTGDYEQYF. CDR3 DNA sequence: TGTGCCACGACAGGAGGGACAGGGGACTACGAGCAGTACTTC.

This clonotype has at least ten counts. The chain has TRBV5-1 and TRBJ2-1; D may match TRBD1 or TRBD2 (5 bases each). Germline V gene lookup returns CDR1 SGHRS and CDR2 YFSETQ. Trimming cost V 4 bases and J 0 bases, with 8 bases left between them. The CDR3 contains 14 residues. CDR3 coding DNA: TGCGCCAGCAGCGCTGGGGGCTCCTACAATGAGCAGTTCTTC. Its translation is CASSAGGSYNEQFF.

This clonotype showed up many times. This chain joins TRBV7-2 and TRBJ2-7; TRBD2 agrees at 9 bases. Germline assignment: CDR1 SGHTA and CDR2 FQGNSA. The V and J ends lost 6 bases and 3 bases, in that order; junction bases with no gene match: 6. This CDR3 is built from 14 residues. The CDR3 sequence is CASRVAGASYEQYF. The CDR3 bases are TGTGCCAGCAGGGTAGCGGGAGCAAGCTACGAGCAGTACTTC.

This clonotype was seen a handful of times. The chain combines TRBV7-8 with TRBJ1-5; D unclear. V shed 1 base and J shed 6 bases, with 10 bases lying between them. Germline-derived CDR1 and CDR2 are SGHVS and FQNEAQ. CDR3 length: 14 residues. The DNA of the CDR3 is TGTGCCAGCAGCTTAGAAGGGTACGCTCAGCCCCAGCATTTT. Its protein is CASSLEGYAQPQHF.

This clonotype was counted at least ten times. The V gene is TRBV4-2, the J gene TRBJ2-7; D gene uncertain. Per the germline V gene, CDR1 is LGHNA and CDR2 is YNFKEQ. The germline V and J ends were trimmed by 0 bases and 3 bases, with 9 bases remaining between them. CDR3 length: 14 residues. The CDR3 DNA reads as TGTGCCAGCAGCCAAGAGGGAAACTTCTACGAGCAGTACTTC. Protein product: CASSQEGNFYEQYF.

This clonotype was counted many times. This rearrangement joins TRBV5-5 to TRBJ2-1; no clear D. Germline V gene lookup returns CDR1 SGHKS and CDR2 YYEKEE (reference sequence). This CDR3 is built from 13 residues. V lost 2 bases and J lost 4, with 7 bases in between. This CDR3 is CASSLGSYNEQFF. The DNA for the CDR3 is TGTGCCAGCAGCTTAGGCAGTTACAATGAGCAGTTCTTC.

The chain carries TRBV7-9 and TRBJ2-3; 8 nucleotides match TRBD2. This CDR3 has 17 residues. The ends lost 2 bases at V and 2 bases at J; junction bases unmatched: 9. Looked up from germline, CDR1 is SEHNR and CDR2 is FQNEAQ (reference sequence). The chain's CDR3 is CASSLIEASGPTDTQYF. CDR3 bases: TGTGCCAGCAGCTTAATCGAGGCTAGCGGGCCCACAGATACGCAGTATTTT.